What follows are 13 T cell receptor beta chains derived from one specimen sequenced in a study of shared clonotypes between healthy human individuals. The method was immunoSEQ multiplex PCR; TCRdb's version includes in-frame clones alone and lacks a portion of them. The table lists around 510,000 clones, roughly 95% of them singletons. The sequenced sample was naive CD4+ T cells sorted from blood. Subset indicated: CD45RA+ positively selected. The receptors shown here come from a woman aged 25 to 45 in good health.

This clone came up once. V usage is TRBV5-6 and J usage is TRBJ1-1, with 8 bases that match TRBD1. Germline V gene lookup returns CDR1 SGHDT and CDR2 YYEEEE. Trimming cost V 5 bases and J 7 bases; bases outside gene matches: 7. The CDR3 length is 13 residues. CDR3 sequence (DNA): TGTGCCAGCAGAGAGACAGGGGAAAGTGAAGCTTTCTTT. Translating gives CASRETGESEAFF.

The table lists this clone with a count of one. The rearrangement uses TRBV5-1 and TRBJ2-1, with D possibly called TRBD1 or TRBD2 (5 bases each). Germline V lookup: CDR1 SGHRS, CDR2 YFSETQ. There are 14 residues in the CDR3. V was pared by 8 bases and J by 5 bases, with 17 bases between. The CDR3 DNA reads as TGCGCCAGTTCTCGGGGCGGAGAACACAATGAGCAGTTCTTC. This translates into CASSRGGEHNEQFF.

The CDR3 DNA reads TGTGCCAGCAGTTTCGGACCCGGAGGTACTGAAGCTTTCTTT. Its protein is CASSFGPGGTEAFF. The V call is TRBV27, the J call TRBJ1-1; D call uncertain. The CDR3 contains 14 residues. The V end was cut by 3 bases, the J end by 5 bases, with 13 bases between. Germline CDR1 is MNHEY and CDR2 is SMNVEV (reference sequence).

This chain uses TRBV7-9 with TRBJ1-1; D is perhaps TRBD1 (5 bases). Germline CDR1 is SEHNR and CDR2 is FQNEAQ (reference sequence). This CDR3 region has 14 residues. With 8 bases removed from V and 2 bases from J, the gap between germline ends came to 15 bases. The CDR3 sequence is CASVVEGINTEAFF. The CDR3 DNA reads TGTGCCAGCGTTGTAGAGGGGATAAACACTGAAGCTTTCTTT. The full variable domain, rest sourced from reference TRBV7-9 and TRBJ1-1, is DTGVSQNPRHKITKRGQNVTFRCDPISEHNRLYWYRQTLGQGPEFLTYFQNEAQLEKSRLLSDRFSAERPKGSFSTLEIQRTEQGDSAMYLCASVVEGINTEAFFGQGTRLTVV.

The chain uses TRBV27 and TRBJ2-1, with TRBD2 identical over 8 bases. The CDR3 covers 15 residues. The germline V gene has CDR1 MNHEY and CDR2 SMNVEV (reference sequence). Trimming removed 3 bases from V and 4 bases from J; junction bases left unmatched: 5. CDR3 in DNA: TGTGCCAGCAGTTTCCAACTAGCGGTTTACAATGAGCAGTTCTTC. Translating it yields CASSFQLAVYNEQFF.

V is TRBV27 and J is TRBJ1-1; D unresolved. V was shortened by 5 bases and J by 7 bases, with 11 bases between the two germline ends. Germline loops: CDR1 MNHEY, CDR2 SMNVEV (reference sequence). The CDR3 contains 12 residues. The CDR3, as DNA: TGTGCCAGCAGTCCACGGACGGGTGAAGCTTTCTTT. Translated, it gives CASSPRTGEAFF.

The chain carries TRBV9 and TRBJ2-1; D might be TRBD2 (5 bases). V lost 4 bases and J 2 bases, leaving 10 bases between the germline ends. Germline CDR1 reads SGDLS; CDR2 reads YYNGEE. The CDR3 extends over 14 amino acids. This chain's CDR3 is CASSLAFPYNEQFF. CDR3 sequence (DNA): TGTGCCAGCAGCCTAGCCTTTCCCTACAATGAGCAGTTCTTC.

CDR3 sequence: CASSSVPGPNTGELFF. As DNA, the CDR3 is TGTGCCAGCAGTTCCGTCCCGGGCCCGAACACCGGGGAGCTGTTTTTT. The genes are TRBV27 and TRBJ2-2; D unclear. The CDR3 contains 16 residues. CDR1 is MNHEY, CDR2 SMNVEV, per germline (reference sequence). Trimming pared 4 bases from V and 0 bases from J, leaving 12 bases between.

The rearrangement joins TRBV18 to TRBJ1-3, with 7 bases matching TRBD1. Trimming cost V 2 bases and J 3 bases; bases outside gene matches: 1. The CDR3 loop spans 14 amino acids. Per the germline V gene, CDR1 is KGHSH and CDR2 is LQKENI. CDR3 nucleotides: TGTGCCAGCTCACCAACAGGGGTTGGAAACACCATATATTTT. Translating gives CASSPTGVGNTIYF.

The rearrangement uses TRBV19 and TRBJ1-5; D unresolved. The germline V gene has CDR1 LNHDA and CDR2 SQIVND (reference sequence). The CDR3 spans 14 residues. Trimming cost V 3 bases and J 4 bases, with 10 bases left between them. In DNA form, the CDR3 reads TGTGCCAGTAGTATCTCGACCGCGAATCAGCCCCAGCATTTT. Translating gives CASSISTANQPQHF.

J is TRBJ2-1 and V is TRBV5-6, with a possible D match to TRBD1 (6 bases). Deletions cut 4 bases from V and 0 bases from J, with 11 bases between. This CDR3 is built from 15 residues. CDR1 is SGHDT, CDR2 YYEEEE, per germline. CDR3 protein: CASSPGQTSYNEQFF. The CDR3 nucleotides are TGTGCCAGCAGCCCTGGACAGACCTCCTACAATGAGCAGTTCTTC.

This chain uses TRBV9 with TRBJ1-2; unclear D gene. The V gene lost 0 bases and the J gene lost 2 bases, with 8 bases spanning the gap. CDR1 is SGDLS and CDR2 is YYNGEE in the germline V gene. The CDR3 consists of 14 residues. The CDR3 is CASSVGPQNYGYTF. The CDR3 DNA follows: TGTGCCAGCAGCGTAGGCCCCCAGAACTATGGCTACACCTTC. Complete variable domain (other parts from reference TRBV9 and TRBJ1-2): DSGVTQTPKHLITATGQRVTLRCSPRSGDLSVYWYQQSLDQGLQFLIQYYNGEERAKGNILERFSAQQFPDLHSELNLSSLELGDSALYFCASSVGPQNYGYTFGSGTRLTVV.

The genes are TRBV28 and TRBJ2-1; 12 positions match TRBD2. CDR3 size: 16 residues. In germline, CDR1 is MDHEN, CDR2 SYDVKM. Unmatched junction bases numbered 4, after V lost 4 bases and J lost 3 bases. CDR3 coding DNA: TGTGCCAGCAGTTCGGGACTAGCGGGCGGCTACAATGAGCAGTTCTTC. Its protein is CASSSGLAGGYNEQFF.